A single sample gave rise to the 5 T cell receptor beta chains below, sequenced in a study of identical twins. TCRdb recomputed calls from the 5' RACE reads with MiXCR, one row per CDR3 protein. The data hold approximately 680,000 distinct CDR3 sequences, with around 7.4% observed a single time. The same sample was also used in a study of yellow fever vaccine responses in identical twins.

The sequenced material came from PBMCs. The receptors were gathered from a woman under 30 in good health.

This clonotype turned up a few times. This chain joins TRBV14 and TRBJ1-1; 7 positions match TRBD1. The CDR3 is 14 amino acids. Germline values: CDR1 SGHDN, CDR2 FVKESK. J gave up 5 bases and V 1 base, and 4 bases lay outside the gene matches. CDR3 residues: CASSQVPGGTEAFF. The CDR3 DNA sequence: TGTGCCAGCAGCCAAGTCCCAGGGGGGACTGAAGCTTTCTTT.

This clonotype was seen more than once but under ten times. The V call is TRBV28, the J call TRBJ2-7; 11 positions agree with TRBD2. Germline CDR1 MDHEN, CDR2 SYDVKM. This CDR3 is 20 amino acids long. The V and J ends lost 7 bases and 2 bases, in that order; junction bases with no gene match: 22. CDR3 DNA sequence: TGTGCCAGCACTTCTCCCCACGGAACTAGCGGGAGCATACGGGCCTACGAGCAGTACTTC. Its translation is CASTSPHGTSGSIRAYEQYF.

The V and J genes are TRBV12-5 and TRBJ2-7; a possible D gene is TRBD1 (5 bases). Germline V gene sequence: CDR1 LGHNT, CDR2 FRNRAP. The CDR3 totals 16 residues. Trimming pared 10 bases from V and 2 bases from J, leaving 24 bases between. CDR3 region: CATRRNSLKQAYEQYV. CDR3 nucleotide sequence: TGTGCTACACGCCGAAACTCCTTAAAACAGGCCTACGAGCAGTACGTC.

Ten or more counts support this clonotype. The rearrangement joins TRBV4-1 to TRBJ2-3; TRBD2 might be the D (6 bases). Deletions cut 1 base from V and 2 bases from J, with 13 bases between. The CDR3 covers 16 residues. Per the germline V gene, CDR1 is MGHRA and CDR2 is YSYEKL. The CDR3 spells CASSQGVSGPTDTQYF. As DNA, the CDR3 is TGCGCCAGCAGCCAAGGGGTTAGCGGACCCACAGATACGCAGTATTTT.

This clonotype has ten or more counts. The V and J genes are TRBV5-1 and TRBJ2-2; D is unresolved. The CDR3 runs 14 residues. The V gene lost 4 bases and the J gene lost 9 bases, with 16 bases spanning the gap. In germline, CDR1 is SGHRS, CDR2 YFSETQ. CDR3 amino acids: CASSKDTILRELFF. The CDR3 DNA reads as TGCGCCAGCAGCAAGGATACTATCCTCAGGGAGCTGTTTTTT.